These T cell receptor beta chains were read from a single sample in a study of blood T cell repertoires in COVID-19. Only in-frame clones appear in the TCRdb table, and some are missing; sequencing was by immunoSEQ multiplex PCR. The table includes about 320,000 clones, roughly nine tenths detected once. What was sequenced was peripheral blood. The receptors stem from a man aged 18 to 30 who had recovered from COVID-19. Each CDR3 is given with its conserved first and last residue. D genes are given only for firm matches. The size entry is marked missing in some rows and otherwise reads once, few, many or a size class.

v_gene	abundance	d_gene	j_gene	CDR3aa	CDR3nt
TRBV5-1	-	TRBD1	TRBJ2-1	CASSLVGGDGSYNEQFF	TGCGCCAGCAGCTTGGTAGGGGGCGATGGGTCCTACAATGAGCAGTTCTTC
TRBV5-8	-	-	TRBJ2-6	CASSPSSGANVLTF	TGTGCCAGCAGCCCCTCCTCTGGGGCCAACGTCCTGACTTTC
TRBV6-2/TRBV6-3	-	-	TRBJ2-1	CASSYRSVGYEQFF	TGTGCCAGCAGTTACCGGTCTGTGGGCTATGAGCAGTTCTTC
TRBV4-3	-	TRBD1	TRBJ2-6	CASSQVRDSGSGANVLTF	TGCGCCAGCAGCCAAGTAAGGGACAGCGGCTCTGGGGCCAACGTCCTGACTTTC
TRBV4-2	-	-	TRBJ2-1	CASSQDLSDSSYNEQFF	TGTGCCAGCAGCCAAGATCTATCCGACAGCTCCTACAATGAGCAGTTCTTC
TRBV2	-	-	TRBJ1-2	CASSEGQGNKYGYTF	TGTGCCAGCAGTGAAGGCCAGGGGAATAAATATGGCTACACCTTC
TRBV6-6	-	TRBD1	TRBJ1-4	CASRSGGAGEKLFF	TGTGCCAGCAGGTCAGGGGGCGCGGGGGAAAAACTGTTTTTT
TRBV11-2	-	TRBD1	TRBJ1-4	CASSLEPEDRVWEKLFF	TGTGCCAGCAGCCTCGAACCGGAGGACAGGGTCTGGGAAAAACTGTTTTTT
TRBV7-3	-	-	TRBJ2-3	CASSSRLGATDTQYF	TGTGCCAGCAGCTCTAGACTAGGAGCTACAGATACGCAGTATTTT
TRBV9	-	-	TRBJ2-5	CASSVGWVSAQETQYF	TGTGCCAGCAGCGTAGGGTGGGTTAGCGCCCAAGAGACCCAGTACTTC
TRBV7-2	-	-	TRBJ2-7	CASSLVGGLTYEQYF	TGTGCCAGCAGCTTAGTTGGCGGACTCACCTACGAGCAGTACTTC
TRBV9	-	TRBD2	TRBJ2-2	CASSDPLAGLNTGELFF	TGTGCCAGCAGCGACCCACTAGCGGGGTTGAACACCGGGGAGCTGTTTTTT
TRBV29-1	-	-	TRBJ1-1	CSVAGGPNTEAFF	TGCAGCGTTGCGGGGGGGCCAAACACTGAAGCTTTCTTT
TRBV30	-	-	TRBJ2-7	CAWSGGVGQYF	TGTGCCTGGAGTGGGGGGGTAGGGCAGTACTTC
TRBV2	-	-	TRBJ1-5	CASSAYSNQPQHF	TGTGCCAGCAGCGCCTATAGCAATCAGCCCCAGCATTTT
TRBV29-1	-	TRBD2	TRBJ2-3	CSVKKGASGIGDTQYF	TGCAGCGTTAAAAAAGGGGCTAGCGGGATTGGAGATACGCAGTATTTT
TRBV13	-	TRBD1	TRBJ2-1	CASSLHPGQGNNEQFF	TGTGCCAGCAGCCTTCACCCGGGACAGGGGAACAATGAGCAGTTCTTC
TRBV6-5	-	TRBD1	TRBJ1-2	CASREDRGYYGYTF	TGTGCCAGCAGGGAGGACAGGGGGTATTATGGCTACACCTTC
TRBV5-1	-	TRBD1	TRBJ1-1	CASSLRDSNTEAFF	TGCGCCAGCAGCTTGAGGGACAGCAACACTGAAGCTTTCTTT
TRBV9	-	TRBD1	TRBJ2-3	CASSGRQGPRNTQYF	TGTGCCAGCAGCGGAAGACAGGGCCCTCGGAATACGCAGTATTTT
TRBV11-2	-	TRBD2	TRBJ2-7	CASSLAAGLVRAYEQYF	TGTGCCAGCAGCTTAGCCGCCGGACTAGTCCGGGCCTACGAGCAGTACTTC
TRBV3-1/TRBV3-2	-	-	TRBJ2-7	CASTNRENYYEQYF	TGTGCCAGCACAAATCGGGAGAACTACTACGAGCAGTACTTC
TRBV5-6	-	-	TRBJ2-1	CASSPQAGGPYNEQFF	TGTGCCAGCAGCCCTCAGGCAGGGGGGCCTTACAATGAGCAGTTCTTC
TRBV10-1	-	-	TRBJ2-2	CASSESAPWGRTGELFF	TGCGCCAGCAGTGAGTCGGCCCCGTGGGGGCGCACCGGGGAGCTGTTTTTT
TRBV5-6	-	TRBD1	TRBJ2-7	CASSFRGLGEQYF	TGTGCCAGCAGCTTTAGGGGGCTAGGCGAGCAGTACTTC
TRBV6-5	-	-	TRBJ1-4	CASTSGTPNEKLFF	TGTGCCAGCACCTCCGGGACACCTAATGAAAAACTGTTTTTT
TRBV6-6	-	-	TRBJ1-1	CASSWEHNTEAFF	TGTGCCAGCAGTTGGGAGCACAACACTGAAGCTTTCTTT
TRBV19	-	TRBD1	TRBJ1-1	CASSMTGVVRTEAFF	TGTGCCAGTAGTATGACAGGGGTGGTGCGCACTGAAGCTTTCTTT
TRBV19	-	TRBD1	TRBJ2-7	CATGTGVFEQYF	TGTGCCACTGGGACAGGGGTCTTCGAGCAGTACTTC
TRBV10-3	-	-	TRBJ2-1	CAISVERGSYNEQFF	TGTGCCATCAGTGTGGAGCGCGGATCCTACAATGAGCAGTTCTTC
TRBV10-3	few	TRBD2	TRBJ2-7	CAISEGGRAYEQYF	TGTGCCATCAGTGAGGGGGGGAGGGCCTACGAGCAGTACTTC
TRBV10-1	-	TRBD2	TRBJ2-1	CASSEVAGGLYNEQFF	TGCGCCAGCAGTGAGGTAGCGGGGGGGCTCTACAATGAGCAGTTCTTC
TRBV10-3	-	TRBD2	TRBJ2-7	CAISESGAGDYEQYF	TGTGCCATCAGTGAGTCGGGAGCGGGAGACTACGAGCAGTACTTC
TRBV5-6	once	TRBD1	TRBJ2-3	CASRQTGGTDTQYF	TGTGCCAGCAGACAGACAGGGGGCACAGATACGCAGTATTTT
TRBV7-9	-	TRBD2	TRBJ2-7	CASSSGTSISYEQYF	TGTGCCAGCAGCTCCGGGACTAGTATCTCCTACGAGCAGTACTTC
TRBV27	-	TRBD1	TRBJ1-2	CASSAVDRAANGYTF	TGTGCCAGCAGTGCCGTAGACAGGGCGGCAAATGGCTACACCTTC
TRBV6-5	-	-	TRBJ2-7	CASSRGPYEQYF	TGTGCCAGCAGTAGGGGCCCCTACGAGCAGTACTTC
TRBV10-3	-	TRBD1	TRBJ1-2	CAATGETSYGYTF	TGTGCCGCCACAGGGGAAACTAGCTATGGCTACACCTTC
TRBV4-2	-	-	TRBJ2-7	CASSQDPRGVDEQYF	TGTGCCAGCAGCCAAGATCCCAGGGGGGTCGACGAGCAGTACTTC
TRBV30	-	TRBD2	TRBJ2-1	CAWSVTGGGTWFF	TGTGCCTGGAGTGTAACGGGAGGGGGGACCTGGTTCTTC
TRBV9	-	-	TRBJ2-1	CASSLLGLVYNEQFF	TGTGCCAGCAGCCTCCTGGGACTGGTCTACAATGAGCAGTTCTTC
TRBV15	-	TRBD1	TRBJ1-1	CATSRGFASGGTEAFF	TGTGCCACCAGCAGAGGGTTCGCCTCAGGGGGGACTGAAGCTTTCTTT
TRBV4-1	-	-	TRBJ1-2	CASSQPGIRGGYTF	TGCGCCAGCAGTCAACCCGGGATCAGGGGTGGCTACACCTTC
TRBV7-9	-	-	TRBJ2-5	CASSEPGSRKEETQYF	TGTGCCAGCAGCGAGCCGGGATCCCGTAAAGAAGAGACCCAGTACTTC
TRBV25-1	-	-	TRBJ2-2	CASSGPGELFF	TGTGCCAGCAGTGGGCCCGGGGAGCTGTTTTTT